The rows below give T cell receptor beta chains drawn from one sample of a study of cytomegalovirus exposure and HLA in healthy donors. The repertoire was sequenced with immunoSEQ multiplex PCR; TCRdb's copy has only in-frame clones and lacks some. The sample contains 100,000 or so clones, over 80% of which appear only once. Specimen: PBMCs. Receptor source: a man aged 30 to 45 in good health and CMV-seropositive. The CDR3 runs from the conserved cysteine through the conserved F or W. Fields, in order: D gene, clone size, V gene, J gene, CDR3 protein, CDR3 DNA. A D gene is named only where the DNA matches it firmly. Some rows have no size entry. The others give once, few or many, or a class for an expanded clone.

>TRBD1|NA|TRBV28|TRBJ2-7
CASVDGTGGPYEQYF
TGTGCCAGCGTAGACGGGACAGGGGGCCCCTACGAGCAGTACTTC
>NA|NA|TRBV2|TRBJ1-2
CASNPGEGSYGYTF
TGTGCCAGCAATCCAGGGGAGGGTTCTTATGGCTACACCTTC
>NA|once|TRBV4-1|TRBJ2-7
CASSQVDRPPYEQYF
TGCGCCAGCAGCCAAGTCGACAGGCCCCCCTACGAGCAGTACTTC
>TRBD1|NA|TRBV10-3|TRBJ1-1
CAILGGPDTEAFF
TGTGCTATTTTAGGGGGCCCGGACACTGAAGCTTTCTTT
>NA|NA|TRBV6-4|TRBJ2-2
CASSDKESGELFF
TGTGCCAGCAGTGACAAGGAGAGCGGGGAGCTGTTTTTT
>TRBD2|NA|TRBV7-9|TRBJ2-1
CASSLGRTSGGFNEQFF
TGTGCCAGCAGCTTAGGCCGGACTAGCGGGGGATTCAATGAGCAGTTCTTC
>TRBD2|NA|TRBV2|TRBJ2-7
CASSEDFRGSGGDEQYF
TGTGCCAGCAGTGAGGATTTCAGGGGCTCCGGGGGGGACGAGCAGTACTTC
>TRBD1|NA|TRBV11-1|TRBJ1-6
CASSILSTGTSPLHF
TGTGCCAGCAGCATCCTATCGACAGGGACTTCACCCCTCCACTTT
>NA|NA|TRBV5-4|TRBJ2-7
CASSFAGSYEQYF
TGTGCCAGCAGCTTTGCAGGTTCCTACGAGCAGTACTTC
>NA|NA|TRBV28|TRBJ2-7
CASRPTGPLSYEQYF
TGTGCCAGCAGACCAACAGGACCCCTCTCCTACGAGCAGTACTTC
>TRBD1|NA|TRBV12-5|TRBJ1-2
CASGLPEGARGYTF
TGTGCTAGTGGTTTGCCCGAGGGGGCCCGTGGCTACACCTTC
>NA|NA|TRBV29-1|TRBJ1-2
CSVEDQFRPTGGYGYTF
TGCAGCGTTGAAGATCAATTTAGACCCACCGGGGGCTATGGCTACACCTTC